These 27 T cell receptor beta chains share one sample of origin, sequenced in a study of cytomegalovirus exposure and HLA in healthy donors. The PCR contained 60 Vbeta and 13 Jbeta primers. TCRdb's copy holds only in-frame clones and misses some; the assay was immunoSEQ multiplex PCR. The sample contains over 150,000 clones, 84% of which appear only once. The sample comprised PBMCs. The receptor set was obtained from a boy younger than 10 in good health and CMV-seronegative.

The chain employs TRBV27 and TRBJ2-1; 10 bases fit TRBD1. The V segment lost 5 bases and the J segment 4 bases; nucleotides outside the gene matches: 5. Germline CDR1 and CDR2: MNHEY and SMNVEV (reference sequence). The CDR3 consists of 15 residues. The CDR3 DNA reads as TGTGCCAGCAGTACCGGGACAGGGGCGTACAATGAGCAGTTCTTC. Amino acids: CASSTGTGAYNEQFF.

This chain joins TRBV5-1 and TRBJ2-6; D is possibly TRBD1 (7 bases). The CDR3 runs 18 residues. Between the trimmed V and J ends, which lost 1 base and 3 bases, there was a span of 17 bases. Germline V gene data show CDR1 as SGHRS and CDR2 as YFSETQ. The chain's CDR3 is CASSLSPGGGFGANVLTF. The CDR3 DNA reads as TGCGCCAGCAGCTTGAGTCCAGGGGGAGGTTTTGGGGCCAACGTCCTGACTTTC. Filled out from reference TRBV5-1 and TRBJ2-6, the complete variable domain reads KAGVTQTPRYLIKTRGQQVTLSCSPISGHRSVSWYQQTPGQGLQFLFEYFSETQRNKGNFPGRFSGRQFSNSRSEMNVSTLELGDSALYLCASSLSPGGGFGANVLTFGAGSRLTVL.

The chain links TRBV28 to TRBJ1-4; no definite D call. Germline CDR1 reads MDHEN; CDR2 reads SYDVKM. The ends were cut back, 5 bases at V and 8 bases at J, with 9 bases in the middle. The CDR3 length is 12 residues. The CDR3 sequence is CASSPPGEKLFF. CDR3 sequence (DNA): TGTGCCAGCAGTCCTCCAGGAGAAAAACTGTTTTTT. Together with reference TRBV28 and TRBJ1-4, the CDR3 gives the full variable domain: DVKVTQSSRYLVKRTGEKVFLECVQDMDHENMFWYRQDPGLGLRLIYFSYDVKMKEKGDIPEGYSVSREKKERFSLILESASTNQTSMYLCASSPPGEKLFFGSGTQLSVL.

The sample holds one count of this clone. The V call is TRBV6-1, the J call TRBJ2-2; maybe TRBD1 (5 bases). Deletions cut 10 bases from V and 4 bases from J, with 19 bases between. The CDR3 sequence is 15 residues long. The germline CDR1 and CDR2 sequences are MNHNS and SASEGT. CDR3 loop: CAILWAQGSTGELFF. CDR3 nucleotide sequence: TGTGCCATCCTCTGGGCGCAGGGATCCACCGGGGAGCTGTTTTTT.

The chain combines TRBV29-1 with TRBJ1-6; D is uncertain. CDR3 size: 12 residues. The ends were cut back, 5 bases at V and 8 bases at J, with 10 bases in the middle. Germline V gives CDR1 SQVTM, CDR2 ANQGSEA. CDR3 residues: CSVRGLDSPLHF. The CDR3 region has the DNA TGCAGCGTTCGGGGATTGGATTCACCCCTCCACTTT.

The chain recombines TRBV14 with TRBJ2-3; the match to TRBD2 covers 10 bases. Trimming removed 2 bases from V and 3 bases from J; junction bases left unmatched: 8. The CDR3 runs 17 residues. Germline CDR1 SGHDN, CDR2 FVKESK. The chain's CDR3 is CASSQFKREGLTDTQYF. DNA for the CDR3: TGTGCCAGCAGCCAATTCAAGCGGGAGGGCCTGACAGATACGCAGTATTTT.

The chain joins TRBV4-2 to TRBJ2-7, with D possibly being TRBD2 (5 bases). The V and J ends lost 0 bases and 7 bases respectively, with 13 bases between them. In germline, CDR1 is LGHNA, CDR2 YNFKEQ. The CDR3 is made up of 14 amino acids. The DNA for the CDR3 is TGTGCCAGCAGCCAAGATGGATCAACGGGGGAGCAGTACTTC. Translation: CASSQDGSTGEQYF.

V and J are TRBV5-6 and TRBJ2-2, with unresolved D. V was pared by 4 bases and J by 6 bases, with 10 bases between. Germline V gene sequence: CDR1 SGHDT, CDR2 YYEEEE. The length of the CDR3 is 13 residues. CDR3 sequence reads: CASSPTWAGELFF. The CDR3 DNA reads as TGTGCCAGCAGCCCGACTTGGGCCGGGGAGCTGTTTTTT.

The rearrangement uses TRBV9 and TRBJ2-3; TRBD2 matches 12 bases. Germline loops: CDR1 SGDLS, CDR2 YYNGEE. The junction had 3 bases not matched to a gene; V was cut back by 4 bases and J by 0 bases. The CDR3 runs 16 residues. The CDR3 sequence: CASSPLAGGSTDTQYF. CDR3 DNA: TGTGCCAGCAGCCCACTAGCGGGAGGTAGCACAGATACGCAGTATTTT.

This chain links TRBV6-5 with TRBJ1-1, with a tentative D call TRBD1 (5 bases). The CDR3 length is 14 residues. The germline CDR1 and CDR2 sequences are MNHEY and SVGAGI. Deletions cut 6 bases from V and 1 base from J, with 12 bases between. CDR3 bases: TGTGCCAGCAGCCCTCGGGGGAGGAACACTGAAGCTTTCTTT. This encodes CASSPRGRNTEAFF.

The chain employs TRBV5-1 and TRBJ1-2; D unclear. The germline V gene has CDR1 SGHRS and CDR2 YFSETQ. Trimming took off 0 bases at V and 3 bases at J, with 3 bases between the two ends. The CDR3 has 12 residues. Here the CDR3 DNA reads TGCGCCAGCAGCTTGGGCGACTATGGCTACACCTTC. It specifies CASSLGDYGYTF.

This clone was found once. The rearrangement uses TRBV10-1 and TRBJ2-3; D possibly corresponds to TRBD2 (5 bases). The V gene's germline CDR1 is WNHNN and CDR2 SYGVQD (reference sequence). This CDR3 is 14 amino acids long. Trimming removed 4 bases from V and 8 bases from J, with 16 bases in between. CDR3 in DNA: TGCGCCAGCAGTGGCTGTTATAGCGTCTCTACGCAGTATTTT. As protein: CASSGCYSVSTQYF.

The chain couples TRBV27 to TRBJ2-7; the match to TRBD1 covers 7 bases. V trimming: 6 bases; J trimming: 0 bases; junction bases outside the gene matches: 5. Germline assignment: CDR1 MNHEY and CDR2 SMNVEV (reference sequence). CDR3 length: 14 amino acids. Here the CDR3 DNA reads TGTGCCAGCAGATATGACAGGGTCTCCTACGAGCAGTACTTC. Translated, it gives CASRYDRVSYEQYF.

The chain carries TRBV2 and TRBJ2-1, with 7 bases matching TRBD2. Germline V CDR1 and CDR2: SNHLY, FYNNEI. The CDR3 is 14 residues long. Trimming removed 6 bases from V and 5 bases from J; junction bases left unmatched: 7. The CDR3 DNA follows: TGTGCCAGCAGCCCCCCGGCGGGAGACAATGAGCAGTTCTTC. Its protein is CASSPPAGDNEQFF.

This chain uses TRBV28 with TRBJ2-3; tentatively, D is TRBD1 (6 bases). Trimming removed 4 bases at V and 1 base at J, with 15 bases between. Germline V gene lookup returns CDR1 MDHEN and CDR2 SYDVKM. The CDR3 spans 16 residues. CDR3 DNA sequence: TGTGCCAGCAGTTCCCCCAGGGGCTCGGGCACAGATACGCAGTATTTT. Protein product: CASSSPRGSGTDTQYF.

The J gene is TRBJ2-3, the V gene TRBV15, with TRBD1 matching over 9 bases. This CDR3 comprises 16 residues. V gave up 5 bases and J gave up 1 base; unmatched junction bases: 7. Germline V gene data show CDR1 as LNHNV and CDR2 as YYDKDF (reference sequence). Here the CDR3 DNA reads TGTGCCACCAGCTCCCACAGGGGGCTCGGCACAGATACGCAGTATTTT. Translation: CATSSHRGLGTDTQYF.

V usage is TRBV9 and J usage is TRBJ2-3, with 14 nucleotides matching TRBD2. Trimming cost V 4 bases and J 0 bases; bases outside gene matches: 10. Germline values: CDR1 SGDLS, CDR2 YYNGEE. The CDR3 sequence is 19 residues long. In DNA, the CDR3 is TGTGCCAGCAGCTCGCGACTAGCGGGAGGGGAACCTAGCACAGATACGCAGTATTTT. Translated: CASSSRLAGGEPSTDTQYF.

This chain links TRBV6-6 with TRBJ1-3; D ambiguous. CDR1 and CDR2 from the germline V gene are MNHNY and SVGAGI (reference sequence). V was trimmed by 5 bases and J by 14 bases, leaving 19 bases between them. This CDR3 spans 13 amino acids. Here the CDR3 DNA reads TGTGCCAGCAGTCCGCGCTCAGGAGGAGGAGTATATTTT. Its translation is CASSPRSGGGVYF.

The chain couples TRBV7-6 to TRBJ2-2, with TRBD2 identical over 10 bases. Losses at the gene ends were 1 base for V and 6 bases for J; bases not matched to a gene: 5. The CDR3 runs to 16 residues. Germline-derived CDR1 and CDR2 are SGHVS and FNYEAQ. In DNA form, the CDR3 reads TGTGCCAGCAGCTTAGTGGGACTAGCGCCTCCCGGGGAGCTGTTTTTT. Translating it yields CASSLVGLAPPGELFF.

A word on this clone: This same CDR3 is encoded by further DNA sequences in the sample. The rearrangement joins TRBV5-1 to TRBJ1-1; 7 bases map to TRBD1. Trimming at V came to 2 bases and at J to 3 bases, leaving 1 base not matched to a gene. Germline assignment: CDR1 SGHRS and CDR2 YFSETQ. The CDR3 consists of 13 residues. The CDR3 bases are TGCGCCAGCAGCTTAACAGGGGACACTGAAGCTTTCTTT. It translates to CASSLTGDTEAFF.

This rearrangement joins TRBV15 to TRBJ2-3, with TRBD2 as a possible D gene (6 bases). Germline lookup yields CDR1 LNHNV and CDR2 YYDKDF (reference sequence). The V end lost 6 bases, the J end lost 2 bases, and 15 bases lay between the germline ends. The CDR3 sequence is 15 residues long. CDR3 residues: CATRTGTGATDTQYF. The CDR3 DNA is TGTGCCACCAGGACCGGGACGGGAGCCACAGATACGCAGTATTTT.

The chain recombines TRBV10-1 with TRBJ1-1; no reliable D call. V was pared by 4 bases and J by 1 base, with 16 bases between. Germline V gene lookup returns CDR1 WNHNN and CDR2 SYGVQD (reference sequence). The CDR3 is 16 residues long. The CDR3: CASSGTGSSANTEAFF. CDR3 bases: TGCGCCAGCAGTGGTACGGGGAGTTCCGCGAACACTGAAGCTTTCTTT.

The V and J genes are TRBV21-1 and TRBJ1-2. TRBV21-1 is a documented pseudogene. This CDR3 is 15 amino acids long. CDR3 in DNA: TGTGCCAGCAGCAAAGCCGGAGGGCAAAACTATGGCTACACCTTC. This gives the protein CASSKAGGQNYGYTF.

The V call is TRBV15, the J call TRBJ2-1; tentatively, D is TRBD1 (6 bases). In germline, CDR1 is LNHNV, CDR2 YYDKDF (reference sequence). The CDR3 has 15 amino acids. With 0 bases removed from V and 9 bases from J, the gap between germline ends came to 15 bases. CDR3 coding DNA: TGTGCCACCAGCAGAGATGGGGCAGGGGCGGGTGAGCAGTTCTTC. Its translation: CATSRDGAGAGEQFF.

The chain has TRBV7-9 and TRBJ1-4; D may be TRBD1 (5 bases). V lost 1 base and J 4 bases, leaving 13 bases between the germline ends. This CDR3 has 16 residues. Germline V lookup: CDR1 SEHNR, CDR2 FQNEAQ (reference sequence). The CDR3: CASSLVQGGFNEKLFF. The CDR3 bases are TGTGCCAGCAGCTTAGTGCAGGGAGGCTTTAATGAAAAACTGTTTTTT.

This clone has more than one count but fewer than ten. V is TRBV23-1 and J is TRBJ1-5, with D uncertain. TRBV23-1 falls under the ORF class, with uncertain function. The CDR3 spans 13 residues. The germline V and J ends were trimmed by 3 bases and 9 bases, with 12 bases remaining between them. The CDR3: CASSHPDSRPQHF. CDR3 nucleotide sequence: TGCGCCAGCAGTCACCCGGACTCTCGGCCCCAGCATTTT.

This rearrangement joins TRBV28 to TRBJ2-5; no clear D gene. This CDR3 spans 11 amino acids. Germline CDR1 MDHEN, CDR2 SYDVKM. Trimming removed 3 bases at V and 5 bases at J, with 4 bases between. Written as DNA, the CDR3 is TGTGCCAGCAGTTTCCAGGAGACCCAGTACTTC. It translates to CASSFQETQYF. Based on the CDR3 plus reference TRBV28 and TRBJ2-5, the full variable domain is DVKVTQSSRYLVKRTGEKVFLECVQDMDHENMFWYRQDPGLGLRLIYFSYDVKMKEKGDIPEGYSVSREKKERFSLILESASTNQTSMYLCASSFQETQYFGPGTRLLVL.